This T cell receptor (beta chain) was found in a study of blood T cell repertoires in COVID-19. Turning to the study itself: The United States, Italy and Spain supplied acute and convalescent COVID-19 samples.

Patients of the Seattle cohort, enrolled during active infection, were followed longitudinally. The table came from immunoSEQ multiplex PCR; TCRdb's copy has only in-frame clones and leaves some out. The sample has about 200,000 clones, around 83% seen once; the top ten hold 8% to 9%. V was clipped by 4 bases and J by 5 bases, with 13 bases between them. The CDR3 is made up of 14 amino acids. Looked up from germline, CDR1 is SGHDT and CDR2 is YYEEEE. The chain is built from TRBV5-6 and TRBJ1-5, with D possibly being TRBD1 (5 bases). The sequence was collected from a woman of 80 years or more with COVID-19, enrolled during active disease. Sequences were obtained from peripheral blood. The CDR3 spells CASSVGAPDQPQHF. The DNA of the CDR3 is TGTGCCAGCAGCGTTGGGGCACCCGATCAGCCCCAGCATTTT.